The rows below give T cell receptor beta chains drawn from one sample of a study of CD8 T cells in Susac syndrome. TCRdb passed the immunoSEQ multiplex PCR reads through MiXCR, listing each CDR3 protein once. The data show around 150,000 distinct CDR3 sequences, approximately 95% seen once. Material: CD8+ T cells from PBMCs. The receptor source for this set is a human donor with Susac syndrome. Each CDR3 is given with its conserved first and last residue. A D gene is named only where the DNA matches it firmly. The listing skips clone size in some rows; elsewhere it reads once, few, many or a size class.

TRBV14	-	TRBJ2-7	-	CASSQGGRTYEQYF	TGTGCCAGCAGCCAAGGGGGGAGAACCTACGAGCAGTACTTC
TRBV20-1	once	TRBJ1-1	-	CSARVRGSEAFF	TGCAGTGCTAGAGTACGGGGCTCTGAAGCTTTCTTT
TRBV9	-	TRBJ2-1	-	CASSSSTEQFF	TGTGCCAGCAGCTCATCTACTGAGCAGTTCTTC
TRBV12-3/TRBV12-4	-	TRBJ2-7	TRBD1	CASSDRDRDYEQYF	TGTGCCAGCAGCGACCGGGACAGGGACTACGAGCAGTACTTC
TRBV5-1	-	TRBJ2-7	-	CASSLTFLGGAYVNEQYF	TGCGCCAGCAGCTTGACGTTTCTGGGGGGGGCCTACGTCAACGAGCAGTACTTC
TRBV2	-	TRBJ1-1	-	CASNQIDAFF	TGTGCCAGTAATCAGATAGACGCTTTCTTT
TRBV27	-	TRBJ2-7	-	CASKIEPGRSYEQYF	TGTGCCAGCAAAATCGAACCGGGACGGTCCTACGAGCAGTACTTC
TRBV7-2	-	TRBJ2-7	TRBD2	CASSPTSGSLGYF	TGTGCCAGCAGCCCGACTAGCGGGAGTCTCGGGTACTTC
TRBV27	-	TRBJ1-1	-	CASSYGGRLQGAFF	TGTGCCAGCAGCTACGGGGGGCGATTGCAGGGGGCTTTCTTT
TRBV13	-	TRBJ2-1	-	CASSWAGSSTYNEQFF	TGTGCCAGCAGTTGGGCAGGATCATCCACCTACAATGAGCAGTTCTTC
TRBV29-1	-	TRBJ2-1	-	CSVDGFNYNEQFF	TGCAGCGTTGACGGTTTCAACTACAATGAGCAGTTCTTC
TRBV25-1	-	TRBJ2-7	-	CASSEEGSLKREQYF	TGTGCCAGCAGTGAGGAGGGGTCGTTGAAACGGGAGCAGTACTTC
TRBV14	-	TRBJ1-1	-	CASRDFGVEAFF	TGTGCCAGCAGGGACTTCGGCGTGGAAGCTTTCTTT
TRBV25-1	once	TRBJ1-1	-	CASSVLGQEAFF	TGTGCCAGCAGTGTACTGGGACAAGAAGCTTTCTTT
TRBV11-1	-	TRBJ2-5	-	CASSLNSQETQYF	TGTGCCAGCAGCTTAAACAGTCAAGAGACCCAGTACTTC
TRBV9	-	TRBJ2-1	TRBD2	CASSVAGRGNFNEQFF	TGTGCCAGCAGCGTAGCGGGGCGGGGGAACTTCAATGAGCAGTTCTTC
TRBV7-9	once	TRBJ2-7	TRBD1	CASSFIGGTGLYEQYF	TGTGCCAGCAGCTTTATTGGCGGGACAGGCTTATACGAGCAGTACTTC
TRBV15	-	TRBJ2-3	TRBD2	CATSESLADTDTQYF	TGTGCCACCAGCGAATCACTAGCGGACACAGATACGCAGTATTTT
TRBV7-9	-	TRBJ2-1	-	CASSLEVRFF	TGTGCCAGCAGCTTAGAGGTCCGGTTCTTC
TRBV27	-	TRBJ2-1	-	CASSLSIPGWNEQFF	TGTGCCAGCAGTTTATCGATCCCCGGGTGGAATGAGCAGTTCTTC
TRBV7-9	-	TRBJ2-5	-	CASSLEMAVQETQYF	TGTGCCAGCAGCTTAGAAATGGCAGTCCAAGAGACCCAGTACTTC
TRBV20-1	-	TRBJ2-5	-	CSAREWGGETQYF	TGCAGTGCTAGAGAATGGGGTGGAGAGACCCAGTACTTC
TRBV4-1	-	TRBJ2-7	TRBD2	CASSQDIGRAVEQYF	TGCGCCAGCAGCCAAGATATCGGGAGGGCAGTCGAGCAGTACTTC
TRBV5-1	-	TRBJ2-7	TRBD1	CASSFPGTAYEQYF	TGCGCCAGCAGCTTCCCCGGGACAGCCTACGAGCAGTACTTC
TRBV7-9	-	TRBJ2-7	-	CASSHQGGEQYF	TGTGCCAGCAGCCACCAGGGAGGCGAGCAGTACTTC
TRBV20-1	-	TRBJ2-1	TRBD2	CSAATSDYNEQFF	TGCAGTGCAGCGACTAGCGACTACAATGAGCAGTTCTTC
TRBV7-3	-	TRBJ2-5	-	CASSLNGGTQETQYF	TGTGCCAGCAGCTTAAACGGGGGGACACAAGAGACCCAGTACTTC
TRBV9	-	TRBJ2-2	-	CASSVSGSSSAGELFF	TGTGCCAGCAGCGTCTCGGGCTCAAGCTCGGCCGGGGAGCTGTTTTTT
TRBV4-1	-	TRBJ2-2	TRBD1	CASSQGQGAGELFF	TGCGCCAGCAGCCAGGGACAGGGTGCCGGGGAGCTGTTTTTT
TRBV28	-	TRBJ1-4	TRBD1	CASLGQGDEKLFF	TGTGCCAGCCTAGGACAGGGTGATGAAAAACTGTTTTTT
TRBV27	-	TRBJ1-2	-	CASWGFGGYTF	TGTGCCAGCTGGGGGTTTGGTGGCTACACCTTC